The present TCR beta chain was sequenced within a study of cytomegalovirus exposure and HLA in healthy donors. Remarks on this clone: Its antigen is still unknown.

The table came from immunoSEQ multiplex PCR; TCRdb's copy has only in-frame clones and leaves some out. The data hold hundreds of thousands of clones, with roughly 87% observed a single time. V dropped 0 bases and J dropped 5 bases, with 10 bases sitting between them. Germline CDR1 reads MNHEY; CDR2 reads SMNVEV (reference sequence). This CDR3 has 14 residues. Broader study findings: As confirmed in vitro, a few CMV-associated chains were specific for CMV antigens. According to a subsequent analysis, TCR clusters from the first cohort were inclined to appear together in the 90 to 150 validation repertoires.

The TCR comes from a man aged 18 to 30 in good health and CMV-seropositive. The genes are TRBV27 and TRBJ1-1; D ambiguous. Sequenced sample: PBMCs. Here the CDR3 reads CASSLSWGGTEAFF. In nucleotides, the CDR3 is TGTGCCAGCAGTTTATCGTGGGGTGGTACTGAAGCTTTCTTT.